Listed below are T cell receptor beta chains from one sample, sequenced in a study of blood T cell repertoires in COVID-19. The repertoire was sequenced with immunoSEQ multiplex PCR; TCRdb's copy has only in-frame clones and lacks some. This sample has tens of thousands of clones, with more than 75% found just once. Material: peripheral blood. The receptors here all came from a middle-aged man with acute or convalescent COVID-19. Each CDR3 is given with its conserved first and last residue. Each record gives: V gene, J gene, clone size, D gene, CDR3 DNA, CDR3 protein. D genes are given only for firm matches. Size values are once, few and many counts, or a class for expanded clones, and some rows have none.

v_call: TRBV6-1
j_call: TRBJ2-3
clone_size: .
d_call: TRBD2
cdr3_nt: TGTGCCAGCAGTGAGGGACTAGCAACAGATACGCAGTATTTT
cdr3_aa: CASSEGLATDTQYF

v_call: TRBV4-3
j_call: TRBJ1-2
clone_size: .
d_call: .
cdr3_nt: TGCGCCAGCAGCCAAGATCTCCGTCGGGGCTACACCTTC
cdr3_aa: CASSQDLRRGYTF

v_call: TRBV6-5
j_call: TRBJ2-1
clone_size: .
d_call: TRBD2
cdr3_nt: TGTGCCAGCAGTTACTTCGGGGGGGGTGTCGATGAGCAGTTCTTC
cdr3_aa: CASSYFGGGVDEQFF

v_call: TRBV5-4
j_call: TRBJ1-4
clone_size: .
d_call: .
cdr3_nt: TGTGCCAGCAGCTTAGGAGGGGAATATGAAAAACTGTTTTTT
cdr3_aa: CASSLGGEYEKLFF

v_call: TRBV5-4
j_call: TRBJ2-5
clone_size: .
d_call: TRBD2
cdr3_nt: TGTGCCAGCAGCTTGGCCAGGCGGGAGGGCGCCGAGACCCAGTACTTC
cdr3_aa: CASSLARREGAETQYF

v_call: TRBV7-9
j_call: TRBJ1-2
clone_size: .
d_call: TRBD1
cdr3_nt: TGTGCCAGCAGCTCCGGGACAGGGCTTTCGGCCTATGGCTACACCTTC
cdr3_aa: CASSSGTGLSAYGYTF

v_call: TRBV29-1
j_call: TRBJ1-3
clone_size: .
d_call: .
cdr3_nt: TGCAGCGTTGGGACTCCTGGAAACACCATATATTTT
cdr3_aa: CSVGTPGNTIYF

v_call: TRBV15
j_call: TRBJ2-7
clone_size: .
d_call: TRBD2
cdr3_nt: TGTGCCACCAGCACGGGACTAGCAGCCGAGCAGTACTTC
cdr3_aa: CATSTGLAAEQYF

v_call: TRBV4-3
j_call: TRBJ1-2
clone_size: .
d_call: TRBD1
cdr3_nt: TGCGCCAGCAGCCGCACTGGCACAGGGGTATGGGGCTACACCTTC
cdr3_aa: CASSRTGTGVWGYTF

v_call: TRBV28
j_call: TRBJ1-2
clone_size: once
d_call: .
cdr3_nt: TGTGCCAGCAGTCGGGACTATGGCTACACCTTC
cdr3_aa: CASSRDYGYTF

v_call: TRBV11-2
j_call: TRBJ2-7
clone_size: few
d_call: .
cdr3_nt: TGTGCCAGCAGCTTAGACCAGGGGGGCGAGCAGTACTTC
cdr3_aa: CASSLDQGGEQYF

v_call: TRBV19
j_call: TRBJ2-7
clone_size: .
d_call: TRBD2
cdr3_nt: TGTGCCAGTAGTACCCAACTAGCGGGAGTAACCTACGAGCAGTACTTC
cdr3_aa: CASSTQLAGVTYEQYF

v_call: TRBV18
j_call: TRBJ1-2
clone_size: .
d_call: .
cdr3_nt: TGTGCCAGCTCACCCGGGGGAGACAACTATGGCTACACCTTC
cdr3_aa: CASSPGGDNYGYTF

v_call: TRBV6-2/TRBV6-3
j_call: TRBJ1-6
clone_size: .
d_call: TRBD1
cdr3_nt: TGTGCCAGCAGTCCGGGACAGGGAAATTCACCCCTCCACTTT
cdr3_aa: CASSPGQGNSPLHF

v_call: TRBV6-5
j_call: TRBJ1-5
clone_size: .
d_call: TRBD1
cdr3_nt: TGTGCCAGCGGACCGTTAACAGGGGGCGGGCAGCCCCAGCATTTT
cdr3_aa: CASGPLTGGGQPQHF

v_call: TRBV2
j_call: TRBJ2-1
clone_size: .
d_call: TRBD2
cdr3_nt: TGTGCCAGCAGTGAGGGCAGCCTAGCGGGATTCAATGAGCAGTTCTTC
cdr3_aa: CASSEGSLAGFNEQFF

v_call: TRBV11-2
j_call: TRBJ1-4
clone_size: few
d_call: TRBD1
cdr3_nt: TGTGCCAGCAGCACCGGGACAGGAAAACTGTTTTTT
cdr3_aa: CASSTGTGKLFF

v_call: TRBV10-3
j_call: TRBJ2-3
clone_size: .
d_call: TRBD2
cdr3_nt: TGTGCCACTATCAGCGGGGACACAGATACGCAGTATTTT
cdr3_aa: CATISGDTDTQYF

v_call: TRBV7-9
j_call: TRBJ1-5
clone_size: .
d_call: TRBD1
cdr3_nt: TGTGCCAGCAGCTTTGACAGGGCTGAGGGTCAGCCCCAGCATTTT
cdr3_aa: CASSFDRAEGQPQHF

v_call: TRBV4-3
j_call: TRBJ1-4
clone_size: once
d_call: TRBD1
cdr3_nt: TGCGCCAGCAGCCAAGATCGACAGGGGGCCAAACTGTTTTTT
cdr3_aa: CASSQDRQGAKLFF

v_call: TRBV9
j_call: TRBJ2-3
clone_size: .
d_call: TRBD2
cdr3_nt: TGTGCCAGCAGCGTAGCGGGGGGGCTTAGCACAGATACGCAGTATTTT
cdr3_aa: CASSVAGGLSTDTQYF

v_call: TRBV4-3
j_call: TRBJ1-1
clone_size: .
d_call: .
cdr3_nt: TGCGCCAGCAGCCAAACCAGGATCGGGATGAACACTGAAGCTTTCTTT
cdr3_aa: CASSQTRIGMNTEAFF

v_call: TRBV3-1/TRBV3-2
j_call: TRBJ1-2
clone_size: .
d_call: TRBD1
cdr3_nt: TGTGCCAGCAGCCACGGGACAGGGAACTATGGCTACACCTTC
cdr3_aa: CASSHGTGNYGYTF

v_call: TRBV5-6
j_call: TRBJ1-4
clone_size: .
d_call: .
cdr3_nt: TGTGCCAGCAGCTTGGATGGGGCCGGTGAAAAACTGTTTTTT
cdr3_aa: CASSLDGAGEKLFF

v_call: TRBV19
j_call: TRBJ2-1
clone_size: .
d_call: TRBD1
cdr3_nt: TGTGCCAGTAGTATAGGGCAGGGGGCCTACAATGAGCAGTTCTTC
cdr3_aa: CASSIGQGAYNEQFF

v_call: TRBV23-1
j_call: TRBJ1-2
clone_size: few
d_call: TRBD1
cdr3_nt: TGCGCCAGCAGCAGAGCACAGGGGTATGGCTACACCTTC
cdr3_aa: CASSRAQGYGYTF

v_call: TRBV5-4
j_call: TRBJ2-5
clone_size: .
d_call: .
cdr3_nt: TGTGCCAGCAGCTTTTGGAGGGAGCGTGAGACCCAGTACTTC
cdr3_aa: CASSFWRERETQYF

v_call: TRBV6-2/TRBV6-3
j_call: TRBJ2-7
clone_size: .
d_call: TRBD2
cdr3_nt: TGTGCCAGCAGTCCACGACTAGCGGGGGTCGAGCAGTACTTC
cdr3_aa: CASSPRLAGVEQYF

v_call: TRBV27
j_call: TRBJ2-1
clone_size: once
d_call: TRBD2
cdr3_nt: TGTGCCAGCAGCGGACTAGCGGGAGTCTACAATGAGCAGTTCTTC
cdr3_aa: CASSGLAGVYNEQFF

v_call: TRBV19
j_call: TRBJ2-7
clone_size: .
d_call: TRBD1
cdr3_nt: TGTGCCAGTAGTCCAGGGCCGGGACAGGGGGCATACGAGCAGTACTTC
cdr3_aa: CASSPGPGQGAYEQYF

v_call: TRBV2
j_call: TRBJ2-1
clone_size: .
d_call: TRBD2
cdr3_nt: TGTGCCAGCAGTTACACTAGCGGGGCCTACAATGAGCAGTTCTTC
cdr3_aa: CASSYTSGAYNEQFF

v_call: TRBV28
j_call: TRBJ2-7
clone_size: .
d_call: TRBD1
cdr3_nt: TGTGCCAGCAGTTTCCCAGGACAGGGTGACAAGCAGTACTTC
cdr3_aa: CASSFPGQGDKQYF

v_call: TRBV7-6
j_call: TRBJ2-7
clone_size: .
d_call: .
cdr3_nt: TGTGCCAGCAGCGAGAGGGGGAGGGGGGAGCAGTACTTC
cdr3_aa: CASSERGRGEQYF

v_call: TRBV5-1
j_call: TRBJ1-2
clone_size: .
d_call: .
cdr3_nt: TGCGCCAGCAGCTTGGACACAAACTATGGCTACACCTTC
cdr3_aa: CASSLDTNYGYTF

v_call: TRBV7-3
j_call: TRBJ2-1
clone_size: .
d_call: .
cdr3_nt: TGTGCCAGCAGCCCCGACAGGTTCCTCAATGAGCAGTTCTTC
cdr3_aa: CASSPDRFLNEQFF

v_call: TRBV7-3
j_call: TRBJ2-1
clone_size: .
d_call: TRBD2
cdr3_nt: TGTGCCAGCAGCCCCGGGACTATCTCCGGCGATGAGCAGTTCTTC
cdr3_aa: CASSPGTISGDEQFF

v_call: TRBV3-1/TRBV3-2
j_call: TRBJ1-1
clone_size: .
d_call: .
cdr3_nt: TGTGCCAGCAGCCCCCGGGGTACTGAAGCTTTCTTT
cdr3_aa: CASSPRGTEAFF

v_call: TRBV3-1/TRBV3-2
j_call: TRBJ2-4
clone_size: .
d_call: .
cdr3_nt: TGTGCCAGCAGCCAAGGGGGGACATTGGACATTCAGTACTTC
cdr3_aa: CASSQGGTLDIQYF

v_call: TRBV20-1
j_call: TRBJ1-1
clone_size: once
d_call: .
cdr3_nt: TGCAGTGCTAAAGGGGACACTGAAGCTTTCTTT
cdr3_aa: CSAKGDTEAFF

v_call: TRBV7-9
j_call: TRBJ1-2
clone_size: once
d_call: .
cdr3_nt: TGTGCCAGCAGCTTCGGGAACTATGGCTACACCTTC
cdr3_aa: CASSFGNYGYTF

v_call: TRBV10-3
j_call: TRBJ2-3
clone_size: .
d_call: .
cdr3_nt: TGTGCCACCACAAGCACAGATACGCAGTATTTT
cdr3_aa: CATTSTDTQYF

v_call: TRBV3-1/TRBV3-2
j_call: TRBJ2-3
clone_size: .
d_call: .
cdr3_nt: TGTGCCAGCAGCCAGGGGGACTTCTATCAGTATTTT
cdr3_aa: CASSQGDFYQYF

v_call: TRBV30
j_call: TRBJ1-6
clone_size: .
d_call: .
cdr3_nt: TGTGCCTGGAGTGCCCGGGGAGGGGTGGATTATTCACCCCTCCACTTT
cdr3_aa: CAWSARGGVDYSPLHF

v_call: TRBV5-5
j_call: TRBJ2-7
clone_size: .
d_call: TRBD1
cdr3_nt: TGTGCCAGCAGCGGCGGACAGGGACGGTACGAGCAGTACTTC
cdr3_aa: CASSGGQGRYEQYF

v_call: TRBV19
j_call: TRBJ2-1
clone_size: .
d_call: TRBD2
cdr3_nt: TGTGCCAGTAGTTCAGGGACTATCTACAATGAGCAGTTCTTC
cdr3_aa: CASSSGTIYNEQFF

v_call: TRBV4-1
j_call: TRBJ1-2
clone_size: .
d_call: .
cdr3_nt: TGCGCCAGCAGCCAAGGAACAGGGAGCTACACCTTC
cdr3_aa: CASSQGTGSYTF

v_call: TRBV30
j_call: TRBJ2-2
clone_size: few
d_call: TRBD2
cdr3_nt: TGTGCCTGGAGGGTAGCGGGATTCGGAGCCGGGGAGCTGTTTTTT
cdr3_aa: CAWRVAGFGAGELFF

v_call: TRBV18
j_call: TRBJ2-3
clone_size: .
d_call: TRBD2
cdr3_nt: TGTGCCAGCTCCCCGGGGACTATCCCCACAGATACGCAGTATTTT
cdr3_aa: CASSPGTIPTDTQYF

v_call: TRBV4-1
j_call: TRBJ1-5
clone_size: .
d_call: .
cdr3_nt: TGCGCCAGCAGCCAGGCGGAAAGCCAGCCCCAGCATTTT
cdr3_aa: CASSQAESQPQHF

v_call: TRBV7-9
j_call: TRBJ1-3
clone_size: .
d_call: .
cdr3_nt: TGTGCCAGCAGCCCGAGACAGAGCTCTGGAAACACCATATATTTT
cdr3_aa: CASSPRQSSGNTIYF

v_call: TRBV11-2
j_call: TRBJ2-1
clone_size: .
d_call: TRBD2
cdr3_nt: TGTGCCAGCAGCCCAAAACTAGCGGGAGCCCTCATTGAGCAGTTCTTC
cdr3_aa: CASSPKLAGALIEQFF

v_call: TRBV27
j_call: TRBJ2-7
clone_size: .
d_call: TRBD2
cdr3_nt: TGTGCCAGCAGTTTTCGGGGGGGTGAGCAGTACTTC
cdr3_aa: CASSFRGGEQYF

v_call: TRBV19
j_call: TRBJ1-3
clone_size: .
d_call: TRBD1
cdr3_nt: TGTGCCAGTAGTATAACTTTTACAGGGGCTGGAAACACCATATATTTT
cdr3_aa: CASSITFTGAGNTIYF

v_call: TRBV27
j_call: TRBJ1-2
clone_size: few
d_call: .
cdr3_nt: TGTGCCAGCAGTCCCCCTGGGGGGTTCTTTGGCTACACCTTC
cdr3_aa: CASSPPGGFFGYTF

v_call: TRBV30
j_call: TRBJ2-6
clone_size: .
d_call: .
cdr3_nt: TGTGCCTGGAGTTCGGGTGGCGTAGCAAGTTCTGGGGCCAACGTCCTGACTTTC
cdr3_aa: CAWSSGGVASSGANVLTF

v_call: TRBV19
j_call: TRBJ2-1
clone_size: once
d_call: TRBD2
cdr3_nt: TGTGCCAGTAGTACGATAGCGGGAGGGCCGGGCAATGAGCAGTTCTTC
cdr3_aa: CASSTIAGGPGNEQFF

v_call: TRBV7-6
j_call: TRBJ2-2
clone_size: .
d_call: TRBD1
cdr3_nt: TGTGCCAGCAGCCCGAGGACAGGGGGCATCGGGACCGGGGAGCTGTTTTTT
cdr3_aa: CASSPRTGGIGTGELFF

v_call: TRBV10-2
j_call: TRBJ2-3
clone_size: .
d_call: TRBD2
cdr3_nt: TGCGCCAGCAGTGAAGGCGGGGGGGAGGATACGCAGTATTTT
cdr3_aa: CASSEGGGEDTQYF

v_call: TRBV6-1
j_call: TRBJ2-5
clone_size: .
d_call: .
cdr3_nt: TGTGCCAGCAGTGAGCTAGCGAATCGGCAAGAGACCCAGTACTTC
cdr3_aa: CASSELANRQETQYF